Sequencing of this TCR beta chain was carried out in a study of CD8+ T cells in alopecia areata. Whole-study findings and limits: Many expanded lesional clones stayed in scalp and blood while on tofacitinib. Lesional scalp exceeded normal scalp in clonality, especially in alopecia totalis/universalis. The treated group had a single nonresponder, limiting CD8+ expansion-response conclusions.

Sequencing relied on a cDNA template that was reverse transcribed from extracted RNA. This table comes from immunoSEQ multiplex PCR, and its TCRdb copy is limited to in-frame clones, with some not included. The sample consists of roughly 190,000 clones, 60% to 70% of them appearing once. About this clone: The target antigen is unknown.

Treatment described: oral pan-JAK inhibitor, 5-10 mg twice daily. Collection of lesional scalp punch biopsies and peripheral blood was performed in alopecia areata patients. This receptor was taken from a human donor with alopecia areata. The specimen was CD4+ T cells sorted from blood, collected at week 4, from a patient treated with tofacitinib.

In nucleotides, the CDR3 is TGCAGCTCAATTAGGCGCCTGAACACTGAAGCTTTCTTT. It yields the protein CSSIRRLNTEAFF. V gene TRBV29-1 combines with J gene TRBJ1-1; D remains ambiguous. The CDR3 length is 13 residues. V dropped 8 bases and J dropped 0 bases, with 13 bases sitting between them. Germline V gives CDR1 SQVTM, CDR2 ANQGSEA.